Given below is one T cell receptor beta chain in context. This sample was taken from a study of shared clonotypes between healthy human individuals. The table came from immunoSEQ multiplex PCR; TCRdb's copy has only in-frame clones and leaves some out. The sample lists 780,000 or so clones, 72% occurring once. Specimen: memory CD4+ T cells sorted from blood. Documented subset: CD45RA-negative fraction. The clonotype comes from a woman in her 30s in good health.

The CDR3 DNA is TGTGCCAGTACCACTACCGGGACAGCCTTCAATCAGCCCCAGCATTTT. It encodes CASTTTGTAFNQPQHF. The chain joins TRBV19 to TRBJ1-5; 7 nucleotides agree with TRBD1. The V gene end was trimmed by 7 bases and the J gene end by 3 bases; junction bases not matched to a gene: 12. CDR1 and CDR2 (germline): LNHDA, SQIVND (reference sequence). The CDR3 length is 16 residues.